The 10 T cell receptor beta chains given below trace back to one sample, sequenced in a study of T cells in Graves' hyperthyroidism and ophthalmopathy. RNA transcripts were the template for amplifying TCR beta CDR3 regions. When the TCR CDR3 underwent first-round RT-PCR, the HTBI primer set was used. TCRdb passed the multiplex PCR reads through MiXCR, listing each CDR3 protein once. This table has under 450,000 distinct CDR3 sequences, around a sixth appearing once. Sequenced: blood. These receptors originate from a woman between 18 and 30 years old with Graves' hyperthyroidism.

In this sample, this clonotype turned up many times. The chain has TRBV5-1 and TRBJ2-1, with 8 bases aligning to TRBD2. Germline assignment: CDR1 SGHRS and CDR2 YFSETQ. The CDR3 consists of 17 residues. V was pared by 5 bases and J by 4 bases, with 14 bases of the junction left unmatched. CDR3 sequence (DNA): TGCGCCAGCAGTCTCTCCCGTAGCGGGGCACGATACAATGAGCAGTTCTTC. It codes for CASSLSRSGARYNEQFF. Complete variable domain (other parts from reference TRBV5-1 and TRBJ2-1): KAGVTQTPRYLIKTRGQQVTLSCSPISGHRSVSWYQQTPGQGLQFLFEYFSETQRNKGNFPGRFSGRQFSNSRSEMNVSTLELGDSALYLCASSLSRSGARYNEQFFGPGTRLTVL.

This clonotype has a count of ten or more. The chain employs TRBV12-3 or TRBV12-4 and TRBJ2-3; D may be TRBD2 (6 bases). This CDR3 region has 15 residues. The V gene lost 1 base and the J gene lost 6 bases, with 14 bases spanning the gap. The CDR3 DNA is TGTGCCAGCAGTTTAGGCGGGGTAGGATATGATACGCAGTATTTT. It is translated as CASSLGGVGYDTQYF.

In this sample, this clonotype turned up many times. This chain links TRBV20-1 with TRBJ1-2; TRBD1 agrees at 12 bases. From germline, CDR1 is DFQATT and CDR2 SNEGSKA (reference sequence). The V segment lost 5 bases and the J segment 2 bases; nucleotides outside the gene matches: 6. The CDR3 runs to 15 residues. CDR3 coding DNA: TGCAGTGCTGGGGGACAGGGGGCGAGAAACTATGGCTACACCTTC. Translated, it gives CSAGGQGARNYGYTF.

The table lists this clonotype with many counts. The chain is built from TRBV6-5 and TRBJ1-2; D remains ambiguous. CDR3 length equals 13 residues. Trimming stripped 0 bases from V and 5 bases from J, with 7 bases between. CDR1 is MNHEY and CDR2 is SVGAGI in the germline V gene. CDR3 sequence: CASSYSSEYGYTF. CDR3 coding DNA: TGTGCCAGCAGTTACTCCAGCGAGTATGGCTACACCTTC.

This clonotype has just a few counts. The chain combines TRBV5-4 with TRBJ2-6, with a weak D call TRBD1 (5 bases). There are 20 residues in the CDR3. The germline CDR1 and CDR2 sequences are SGHNT and YYREEE (reference sequence). V lost 0 bases and J 2 bases, leaving 21 bases between the germline ends. The CDR3 region is CASSLAAGFINSTGANVLTF. For the CDR3, the DNA is TGTGCCAGCAGCTTGGCGGCAGGGTTCATCAATTCGACTGGGGCCAACGTCCTGACTTTC.

This clonotype was observed at least ten times. The V call is TRBV12-3 or TRBV12-4, the J call TRBJ1-1; tentatively, D is TRBD1 (6 bases). CDR3 length: 12 amino acids. V lost 5 bases, J lost 6 bases, and 10 bases lay in between. The CDR3 DNA reads TGTGCCAGCAGTCGCGGGGGCTCTGAAGCTTTCTTT. Encoded protein: CASSRGGSEAFF.

The chain joins TRBV5-1 to TRBJ2-7; D tentatively fits TRBD1 or TRBD2 (5 bases each). The V end lost 2 bases, the J end lost 0 bases, and 12 bases lay between the germline ends. Germline lookup yields CDR1 SGHRS and CDR2 YFSETQ. The CDR3 is made up of 15 amino acids. The CDR3 spells CASSFEGPHSYEQYF. CDR3 sequence (DNA): TGCGCCAGCAGCTTTGAGGGGCCCCACTCCTACGAGCAGTACTTC.

The rearrangement joins TRBV4-1 to TRBJ2-5; D tentatively reads TRBD1 or TRBD2 (6 bases each). Germline V gene data show CDR1 as MGHRA and CDR2 as YSYEKL. The CDR3 length is 15 residues. The V and J ends lost 1 base and 5 bases respectively, with 14 bases between them. This CDR3 is CASSQVTGAQETQYF. CDR3 nucleotide sequence: TGCGCCAGCAGCCAAGTCACGGGGGCCCAGGAGACCCAGTACTTC.

This clonotype was detected ten times or more. This chain connects TRBV12-3 or TRBV12-4 to TRBJ2-3, with no clear D. V lost 4 bases, J lost 1 base, and 3 bases lay in between. CDR3 size: 12 residues. CDR3 amino acids: CASSWGTDTQYF. The CDR3 bases are TGTGCCAGCAGTTGGGGCACAGATACGCAGTATTTT.

The table lists this clonotype with a few counts. A much larger clonotype is one base distant, so this may be a read error. The chain is built from TRBV19 and TRBJ1-1; D is perhaps TRBD1 (6 bases). The CDR3 has 15 amino acids. Per the germline V gene, CDR1 is LNHDA and CDR2 is SQIVND (reference sequence). The CDR3 region is CAGRNIIQGNTEAFF. The CDR3 nucleotides read TGTGCCGGTAGGAACATTATACAGGGGAACACTGAAGCTTTCTTT.